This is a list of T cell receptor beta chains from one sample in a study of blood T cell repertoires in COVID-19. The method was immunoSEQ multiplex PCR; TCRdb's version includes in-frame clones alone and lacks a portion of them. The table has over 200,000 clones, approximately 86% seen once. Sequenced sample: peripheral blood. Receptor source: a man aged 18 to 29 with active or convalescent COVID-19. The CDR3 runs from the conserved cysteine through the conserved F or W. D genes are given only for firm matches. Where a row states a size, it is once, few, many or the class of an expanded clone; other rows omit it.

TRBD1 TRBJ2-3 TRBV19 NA CASSSRTGKGGTDTQYF TGTGCCAGTAGTAGTAGGACAGGGAAAGGAGGCACAGATACGCAGTATTTT
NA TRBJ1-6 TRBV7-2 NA CASSARQGSYNSPLHF TGTGCCAGCAGCGCCCGCCAGGGGTCCTATAATTCACCCCTCCACTTT
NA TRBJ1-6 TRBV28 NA CASSDPDSNSPLHF TGTGCCAGCAGCGACCCGGACAGTAATTCACCCCTCCACTTT
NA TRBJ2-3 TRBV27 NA CASSSTSSTDTQYF TGTGCCAGCAGTTCCACATCTAGCACAGATACGCAGTATTTT
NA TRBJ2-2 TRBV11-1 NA CASSLAAHASLSGELFF TGTGCCAGCAGCTTAGCGGCCCATGCAAGTCTCTCCGGGGAGCTGTTTTTT
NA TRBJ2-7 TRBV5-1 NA CASSAGQNYEQYF TGCGCCAGCAGCGCAGGACAGAACTACGAGCAGTACTTC
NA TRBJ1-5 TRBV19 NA CASSMGGILFQPQHF TGTGCCAGTAGTATGGGAGGGATTCTCTTTCAGCCCCAGCATTTT
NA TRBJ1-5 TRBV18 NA CASSRTVDQPQHF TGTGCCAGCTCACGGACAGTTGATCAGCCCCAGCATTTT
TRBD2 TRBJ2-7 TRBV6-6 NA CASSYSSGTIEQYF TGTGCCAGCAGTTATTCTAGCGGGACGATCGAGCAGTACTTC
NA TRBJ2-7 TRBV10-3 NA CAISGELYEQYF TGTGCCATCAGTGGTGAACTCTACGAGCAGTACTTC
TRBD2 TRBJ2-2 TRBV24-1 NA CATSDLLSSGNTGELFF TGTGCCACCAGTGATTTGCTGTCTAGCGGGAACACCGGGGAGCTGTTTTTT
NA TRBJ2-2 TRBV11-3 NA CASSLDRGLYTGELFF TGTGCCAGCAGCTTAGATCGGGGACTTTACACCGGGGAGCTGTTTTTT
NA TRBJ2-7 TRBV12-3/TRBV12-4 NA CASSQPPREQYF TGTGCCAGCAGCCAACCCCCGCGCGAGCAGTACTTC
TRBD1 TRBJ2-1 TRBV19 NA CASSITGTGGANEQFF TGTGCCAGTAGTATCACCGGGACAGGAGGAGCCAATGAGCAGTTCTTC
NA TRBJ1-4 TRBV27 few CASSSLNEKLFF TGTGCCAGCAGTTCTCTAAATGAAAAACTGTTTTTT
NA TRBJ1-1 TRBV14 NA CASSQSQNTEAFF TGTGCCAGCAGCCAAAGCCAGAACACTGAAGCTTTCTTT
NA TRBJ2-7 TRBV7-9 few CASSFTEFYEQYF TGTGCCAGCAGCTTCACTGAATTCTACGAGCAGTACTTC
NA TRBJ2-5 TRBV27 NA CASSLWAGQQETQYF TGTGCCAGCAGTTTATGGGCTGGACAGCAAGAGACCCAGTACTTC
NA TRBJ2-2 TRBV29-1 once CSVGSARELFF TGCAGCGTTGGTTCCGCTAGGGAGCTGTTTTTT
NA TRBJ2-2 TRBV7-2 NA CATSLGGHNTGELFF TGTGCCACCTCATTAGGTGGACACAACACCGGGGAGCTGTTTTTT
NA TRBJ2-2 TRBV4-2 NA CASSQEVNPPGTGELFF TGTGCCAGCAGCCAAGAGGTTAACCCGCCGGGCACCGGGGAGCTGTTTTTT
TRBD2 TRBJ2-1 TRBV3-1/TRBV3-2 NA CASSSWVGGNNEQFF TGTGCCAGCAGCTCTTGGGTGGGGGGGAACAATGAGCAGTTCTTC
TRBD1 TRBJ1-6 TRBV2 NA CASSEGQGASSPLHF TGTGCCAGCAGCGAGGGACAGGGGGCATCTTCACCCCTCCACTTT
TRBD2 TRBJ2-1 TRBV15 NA CATSRPTLAATFPSFF TGTGCCACCAGCAGACCTACACTAGCGGCTACATTCCCCTCGTTCTTC
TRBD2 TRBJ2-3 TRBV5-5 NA CASSFDGRPDTQYF TGTGCCAGCAGCTTTGACGGGAGGCCAGATACGCAGTATTTT
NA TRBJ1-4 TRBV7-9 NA CASSPDLLTAGEKLFF TGTGCCAGCAGCCCGGACCTATTGACAGCGGGAGAAAAACTGTTTTTT
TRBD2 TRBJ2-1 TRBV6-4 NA CASSDADGRGYNEQFF TGTGCCAGCAGTGACGCGGACGGGAGGGGGTACAATGAGCAGTTCTTC
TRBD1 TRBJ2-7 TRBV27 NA CASSYGTGGVYEQYF TGTGCCAGCAGTTATGGGACAGGGGGTGTCTACGAGCAGTACTTC
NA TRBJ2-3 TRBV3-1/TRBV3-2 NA CASSQEGLVKYF TGTGCCAGCAGCCAAGAAGGCCTAGTAAAGTATTTT
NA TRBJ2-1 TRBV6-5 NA CASSYNQGQFF TGTGCCAGCAGTTATAACCAGGGGCAGTTCTTC
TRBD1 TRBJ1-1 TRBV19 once CASSRGQMQPFF TGTGCCAGTAGTAGGGGACAGATGCAGCCTTTCTTT